The 5 T cell receptor beta chains below all came from one sample that was sequenced in a study of T cell repertoires in cytomegalovirus infection. TCRdb fed the reads into MiXCR, producing one record per CDR3 protein. The repertoire holds about 920,000 distinct CDR3 sequences, with approximately 32% as singletons. Their target antigens are unknown. The sequencing here drew on cultured CD8+ T cells from PBMCs, taken from culture after CMV antigen stimulation. The receptors shown here come from a human donor in good health (CMV status not recorded). Some clones in this sample may be carry-over from other donors' samples.

V gene TRBV7-8 combines with J gene TRBJ1-5; D possibly corresponds to TRBD1 (5 bases). Germline loops: CDR1 SGHVS, CDR2 FQNEAQ. The ends were cut back, 1 base at V and 0 bases at J, with 13 bases in the middle. This CDR3 is built from 17 residues. CDR3 protein: CASSLEVEQDSNQPQHF. The CDR3 bases are TGTGCCAGCAGCTTAGAGGTGGAACAGGATAGCAATCAGCCCCAGCATTTT.

To note about this clonotype: One base away lies a much larger clone, so this may be a sequencing read error. The V and J genes are TRBV6-1 and TRBJ1-4; TRBD1 matches at 7 bases. This CDR3 is built from 18 residues. V lost 3 bases to trimming and J lost 8 bases; unmatched junction nucleotides: 18. Per germline, CDR1 MNHNS and CDR2 SASEGT. This CDR3 reads CASSDFPSGQIRGEKLFF. CDR3 DNA: TGTGCCAGCAGTGATTTTCCGTCGGGACAGATCCGAGGAGAAAAACTGTTTTTT.

This clonotype appeared a few times. This sequence joins TRBV7-2 and TRBJ2-7, with TRBD2 matching 8 bases. Losses at the gene ends were 1 base for V and 6 bases for J; bases not matched to a gene: 8. Germline CDR1 reads SGHTA; CDR2 reads FQGNSA. This CDR3 is 15 amino acids long. The CDR3 region is CASSLGGGRGAEQYF. In DNA form, the CDR3 reads TGTGCCAGCAGCTTAGGAGGTGGGCGGGGGGCCGAGCAGTACTTC.

The chain employs TRBV29-1 and TRBJ2-5; D is tentatively TRBD1 or TRBD2 (5 bases each). Germline CDR1 SQVTM, CDR2 ANQGSEA. The CDR3 extends over 13 amino acids. V lost 5 bases and J lost 9, with 19 bases in between. The CDR3 reads CSVSQDLGPAQYF. CDR3 bases: TGCAGCGTTAGTCAGGACTTGGGGCCAGCCCAGTACTTC.

A note on this clonotype: One end of the junction varies from germline; a read error may be responsible. The rearrangement links TRBV6-5 to TRBJ2-1, with TRBD2 matching 8 bases. The length of the CDR3 is 17 residues. Per germline, CDR1 MNHEY and CDR2 SVGAGI. The CDR3 region has the DNA TGTACCAGCAGTTACGCGGGTTTATCTAGCGGGTGGAATGAGCAGTTCTTC. Its translation: CTSSYAGLSSGWNEQFF.